This T cell receptor (beta chain) was retrieved from a study of cytomegalovirus exposure and HLA in healthy donors. PCR amplification relied on 60 Vbeta primers (plus 13 Jbeta primers). This table comes from immunoSEQ multiplex PCR, and its TCRdb copy is limited to in-frame clones, with some not included. This table has approximately 290,000 clones, 80% appearing once. Sample: PBMCs. The source is a girl aged 2-15 years in good health and CMV-seronegative.

The CDR3 reads CASKESYRVGNTIYF. CDR3 nucleotide sequence: TGTGCCAGCAAAGAGAGCTACAGGGTAGGAAACACCATATATTTT. The rearrangement links TRBV6-1 to TRBJ1-3; D is possibly TRBD1 (6 bases). CDR1 is MNHNS and CDR2 is SASEGT in the germline V gene. This CDR3 region has 15 residues. Between the trimmed V and J ends, which lost 7 bases and 4 bases, there was a span of 17 bases.